This TCR beta chain was recovered during a study of T cell responses to AZD1222 COVID-19 vaccine. Produced via immunoSEQ multiplex PCR; TCRdb's table is partial and in-frame only. The sample has over 150,000 clones; roughly 88% are singletons. V was pared by 2 bases and J by 4 bases, with 11 bases between. The CDR3 loop spans 15 amino acids. Germline values: CDR1 LNHDA, CDR2 SQIVND (reference sequence). The chain couples TRBV19 to TRBJ2-2; D gene unclear. This sample comprised peripheral blood, obtained on day 0 of AZD1222 vaccination. The sequence derives from an adult in good health. This CDR3 reads CASSIKSPTTGELFF. CDR3 nucleotide sequence: TGTGCCAGTAGTATAAAGTCCCCCACCACCGGGGAGCTGTTTTTT.